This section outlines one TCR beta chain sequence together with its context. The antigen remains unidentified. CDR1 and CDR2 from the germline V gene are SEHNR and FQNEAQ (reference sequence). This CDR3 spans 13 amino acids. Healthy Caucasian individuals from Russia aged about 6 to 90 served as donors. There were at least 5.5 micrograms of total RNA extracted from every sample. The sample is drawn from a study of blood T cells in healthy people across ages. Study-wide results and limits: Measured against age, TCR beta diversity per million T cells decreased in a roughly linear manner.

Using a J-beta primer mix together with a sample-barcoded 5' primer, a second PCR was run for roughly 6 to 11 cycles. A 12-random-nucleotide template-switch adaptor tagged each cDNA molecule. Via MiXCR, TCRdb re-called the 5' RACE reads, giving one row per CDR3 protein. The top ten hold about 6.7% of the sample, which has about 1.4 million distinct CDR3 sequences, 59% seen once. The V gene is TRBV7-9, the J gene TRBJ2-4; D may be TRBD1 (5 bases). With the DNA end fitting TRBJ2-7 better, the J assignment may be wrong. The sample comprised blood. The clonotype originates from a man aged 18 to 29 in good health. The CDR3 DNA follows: TGTGCCAGCAGCAGGGGCCTTATGGACGAGCAGTACTTC. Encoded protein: CASSRGLMDEQYF.